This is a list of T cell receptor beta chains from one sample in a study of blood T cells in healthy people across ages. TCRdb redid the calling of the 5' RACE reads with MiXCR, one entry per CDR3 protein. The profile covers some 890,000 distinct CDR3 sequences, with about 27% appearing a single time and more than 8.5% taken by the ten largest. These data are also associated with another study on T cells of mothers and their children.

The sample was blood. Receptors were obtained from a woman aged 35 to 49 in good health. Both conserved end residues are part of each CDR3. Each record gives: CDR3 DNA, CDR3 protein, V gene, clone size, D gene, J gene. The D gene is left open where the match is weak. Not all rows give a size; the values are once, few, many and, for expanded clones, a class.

TGTGCCAGCAGCTCGGGACTAGCGGGGGGGCGGCAAGAGACCCAGTACTTC,CASSSGLAGGRQETQYF,TRBV7-9,NA,TRBD2,TRBJ2-5
TGCGCCAGCAGCCCACAGGGCTCGAACTATGGCTACACCTTC,CASSPQGSNYGYTF,TRBV27,many,NA,TRBJ1-2
TGTGCCAGCAGCCCCAAGACAGCGGCCGACTTTATGGAGACCCAGTACTTC,CASSPKTAADFMETQYF,TRBV7-8,NA,NA,TRBJ2-5
TGTGCCACCAGCAGAGATAAGGGGGCTGTGGCTAATGAAAAACTGTTTTTT,CATSRDKGAVANEKLFF,TRBV15,few,TRBD1,TRBJ1-4
TGTGCCAGCAGCCAAGCGCTTGGGTCCTTGGTCTACGAGCAGTACTTC,CASSQALGSLVYEQYF,TRBV3-1,many,NA,TRBJ2-7
TGTGCCAGCAGCACCCCCCGGGGTGAGCAGTTCTTC,CASSTPRGEQFF,TRBV7-2,few,NA,TRBJ2-1
TGTGCCAGCAGTTTGGCCAGGGTAAACTATGGCTACACCTTC,CASSLARVNYGYTF,TRBV27,few,NA,TRBJ1-2
TGTGCCAGCACCCCACAAGAGGGATATGGCTACACCTTC,CASTPQEGYGYTF,TRBV9,few,NA,TRBJ1-2
TGTGCCAGCAGCTATCGAGCGGCGAACACCGGGGAGCTGTTTTTT,CASSYRAANTGELFF,TRBV7-2,NA,NA,TRBJ2-2
TGTGCCAGCAGCTCGCAAACAGGCTACAATGAGCAGTTCTTC,CASSSQTGYNEQFF,TRBV11-2,few,NA,TRBJ2-1
TGTGCCAGCAGCACCCACACGGCGGGGGGAGAGCAGTACTTC,CASSTHTAGGEQYF,TRBV7-2,many,TRBD2,TRBJ2-7
TGTGCCAGTAGTGGCCGAAACAGGGGACTCTACGAGCAGTACTTC,CASSGRNRGLYEQYF,TRBV19,NA,NA,TRBJ2-7
TGTGCCAGCAGCTTATGGGGGGCGGGAGGAAACATTCAGTACTTC,CASSLWGAGGNIQYF,TRBV7-2,few,TRBD2,TRBJ2-4
TGTGCCACCAGTGATTCCGGACGGTCGGACAATGAGCAGTTCTTC,CATSDSGRSDNEQFF,TRBV24-1,many,NA,TRBJ2-1
TGCGCCAGCATCCAGGGTTCTGAATCCTTGGGTGAGCAGTTCTTC,CASIQGSESLGEQFF,TRBV5-1,NA,NA,TRBJ2-1
TGTGCCACCAGTGTCTCCACAGGGGTCGATGAGCAGTTCTTC,CATSVSTGVDEQFF,TRBV24-1,NA,TRBD1,TRBJ2-1
TGTGCCAGCAGCCTCACCGGGGTGCCTTATAGCAATCAGCCCCAGCATTTT,CASSLTGVPYSNQPQHF,TRBV5-6,few,NA,TRBJ1-5
TGTGCCAGCAGCCAAAATAGCGTCGGCACAGATACGCAGTATTTT,CASSQNSVGTDTQYF,TRBV4-2,many,NA,TRBJ2-3
TGTGCCTGGAGTAGGGGGCCATCGGGGGAGCAGTTCTTC,CAWSRGPSGEQFF,TRBV30,NA,TRBD1,TRBJ2-1
TGTGCCACCAGTGATTTGCAATCCGAGCAGCATTTT,CATSDLQSEQHF,TRBV24-1,NA,NA,TRBJ1-5
TGTGCCAGCAGCAGGACAGGGGCCTCCTACAATGAGCAGTTCTTC,CASSRTGASYNEQFF,TRBV9,NA,TRBD1,TRBJ2-1
TGTGCCAGCAGCCCCTATTCCGAGACCCAGTACTTC,CASSPYSETQYF,TRBV3-1,many,NA,TRBJ2-5
TGCGCCAGCAGCCAAGATCCGGGGAGCACAGATACGCAGTATTTT,CASSQDPGSTDTQYF,TRBV4-3,NA,NA,TRBJ2-3
TGTGCCAGCAGCCAAGTTACGGCACAAGAGACCCAGTACTTC,CASSQVTAQETQYF,TRBV3-1,NA,NA,TRBJ2-5
TGTGCCAGCACTGACCAGGGGGCGAAGGGAAATCAGCCCCAGCATTTT,CASTDQGAKGNQPQHF,TRBV12-3/TRBV12-4,many,TRBD1,TRBJ1-5
TGCGCCAGCAGCCAAGGAATTATACAGGGGAGAAGCGAGACCCAGTACTTC,CASSQGIIQGRSETQYF,TRBV4-1,many,TRBD1,TRBJ2-5
TGTGCCAGCTTGGGGACGGTGGGGACCGAGCAGTACTTC,CASLGTVGTEQYF,TRBV28,NA,NA,TRBJ2-7
TGCAGTGCTATGGTCAGGGGTGGCGAGCAGTACTTC,CSAMVRGGEQYF,TRBV20-1,many,NA,TRBJ2-7
TGTGTCAGCAAGACCGGACCCAGCTACGAGCAGTACTTC,CVSKTGPSYEQYF,TRBV6-1,NA,NA,TRBJ2-7
TGTGCCAGCTCACCACCCAACAGGGAAGGGCAGCCCCAGCATTTT,CASSPPNREGQPQHF,TRBV18,many,NA,TRBJ1-5
TGTGCCAGCAGTTTATCTCTGGGGACCGAGCAGTTCTTC,CASSLSLGTEQFF,TRBV28,NA,NA,TRBJ2-1
TGTGCCAGCAGCCGGGTAGCGGGACAGAACTACAATGAGCAGTTCTTC,CASSRVAGQNYNEQFF,TRBV4-2,many,NA,TRBJ2-1
TGTGCCAGTAGTATCGGACAGGAGATTAATTCACCCCTCCACTTT,CASSIGQEINSPLHF,TRBV19,NA,TRBD1,TRBJ1-6